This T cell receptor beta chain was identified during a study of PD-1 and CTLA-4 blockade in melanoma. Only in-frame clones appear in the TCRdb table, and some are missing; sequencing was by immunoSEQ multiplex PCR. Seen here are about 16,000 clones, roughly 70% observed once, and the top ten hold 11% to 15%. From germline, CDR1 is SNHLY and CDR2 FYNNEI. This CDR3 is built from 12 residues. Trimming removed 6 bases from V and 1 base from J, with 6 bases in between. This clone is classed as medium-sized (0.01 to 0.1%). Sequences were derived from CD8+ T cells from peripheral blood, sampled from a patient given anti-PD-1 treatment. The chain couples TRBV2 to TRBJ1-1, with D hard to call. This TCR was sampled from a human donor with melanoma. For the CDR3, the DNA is TGTGCCAGCAGGGTAGGGAACACTGAAGCTTTCTTT. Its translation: CASRVGNTEAFF.